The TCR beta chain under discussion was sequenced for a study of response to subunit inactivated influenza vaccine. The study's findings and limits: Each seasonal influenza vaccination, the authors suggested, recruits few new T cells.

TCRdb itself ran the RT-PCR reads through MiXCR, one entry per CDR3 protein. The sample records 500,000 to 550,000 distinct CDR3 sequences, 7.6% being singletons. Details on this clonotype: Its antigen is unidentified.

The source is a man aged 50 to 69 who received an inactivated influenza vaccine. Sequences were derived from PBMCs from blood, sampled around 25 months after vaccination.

The chain's CDR3 is CASSLRGPTGGWTDTQYF. The CDR3 coding sequence is TGTGCCAGCAGCCTACGGGGTCCAACGGGAGGGTGGACAGATACGCAGTATTTT. The V and J genes are TRBV3-1 and TRBJ2-3; 8 bases line up with TRBD2. The CDR3 extends over 18 amino acids. J was trimmed by 3 bases and V by 4 bases; bases with no gene match: 15. The germline CDR1 and CDR2 sequences are LGHDT and YNNKEL (reference sequence).